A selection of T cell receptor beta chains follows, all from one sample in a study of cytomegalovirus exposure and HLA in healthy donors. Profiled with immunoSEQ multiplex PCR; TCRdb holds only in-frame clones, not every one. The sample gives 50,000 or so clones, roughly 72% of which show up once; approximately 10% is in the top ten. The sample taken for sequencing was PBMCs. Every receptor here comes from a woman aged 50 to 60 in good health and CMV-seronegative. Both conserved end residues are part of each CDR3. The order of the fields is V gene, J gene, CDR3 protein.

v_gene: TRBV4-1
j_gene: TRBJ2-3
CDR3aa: CASSQDGGRGAPSTDTQYF

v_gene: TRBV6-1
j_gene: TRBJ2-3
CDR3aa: CASSELAGGPDTQYF

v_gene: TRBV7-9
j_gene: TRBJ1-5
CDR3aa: CASSPAGGNQPQHF

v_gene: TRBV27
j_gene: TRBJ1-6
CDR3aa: CASSLPYRNSPLHF

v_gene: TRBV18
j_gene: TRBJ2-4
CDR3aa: CASSGGAKNIQYF

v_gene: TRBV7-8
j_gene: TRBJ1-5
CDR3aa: CASSLAVAGSNQPQHF

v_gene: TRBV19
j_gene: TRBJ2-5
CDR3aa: CASSMSGLGTQYF

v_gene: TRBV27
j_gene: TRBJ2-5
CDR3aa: CASSGGLAGGETQYF

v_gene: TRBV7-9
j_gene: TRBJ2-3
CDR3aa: CASSLEWGGLQSTDTQYF

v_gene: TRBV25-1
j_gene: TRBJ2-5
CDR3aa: CASSAQVGRGPKGTQYF

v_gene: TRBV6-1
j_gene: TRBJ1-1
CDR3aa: CASSASRSGDLAAFF

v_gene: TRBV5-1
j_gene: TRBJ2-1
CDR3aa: CASSPVSGTVYNEQFF

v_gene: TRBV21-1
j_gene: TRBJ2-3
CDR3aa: CASSGGTDRPDTQYF

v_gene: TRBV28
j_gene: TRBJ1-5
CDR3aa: CASSLGGAVGGQPQHF

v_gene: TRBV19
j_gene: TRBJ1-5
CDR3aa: CASSIDPDSRNQPQHF

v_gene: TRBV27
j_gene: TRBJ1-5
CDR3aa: CASSQGFDQPQHF

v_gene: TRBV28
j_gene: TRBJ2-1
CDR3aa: CASSSDSHNEQFF

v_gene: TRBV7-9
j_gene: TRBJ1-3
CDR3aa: CASSLDGVGNTIYF

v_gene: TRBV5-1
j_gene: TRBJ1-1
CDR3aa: CASSPRPEGTEAFF

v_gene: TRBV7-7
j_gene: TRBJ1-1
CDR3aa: CASSFPGGRREAFF

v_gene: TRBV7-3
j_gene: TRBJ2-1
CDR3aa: CASSPEALPYNEQFF

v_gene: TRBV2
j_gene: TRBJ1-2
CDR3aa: CASSDIGQSYGYTF